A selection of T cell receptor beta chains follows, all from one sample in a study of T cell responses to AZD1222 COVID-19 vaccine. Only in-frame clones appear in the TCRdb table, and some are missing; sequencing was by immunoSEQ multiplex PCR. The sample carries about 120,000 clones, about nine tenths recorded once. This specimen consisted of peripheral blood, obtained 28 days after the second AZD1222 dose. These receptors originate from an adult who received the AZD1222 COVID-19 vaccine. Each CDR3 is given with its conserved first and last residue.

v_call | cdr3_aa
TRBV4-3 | CASSLRGDTEAFF
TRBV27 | CASGRTGRTEAFF
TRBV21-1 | CASSCYRGSTVGYTF
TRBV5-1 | CASSSQGDTYEQYF
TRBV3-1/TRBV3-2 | CASSPIRLAGGLREQFF
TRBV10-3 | CAISQPGQTSGYTF
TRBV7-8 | CASSLTGGSGANVLTF
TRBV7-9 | CASSGGPGGTNQPQHF
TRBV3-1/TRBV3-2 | CASSPARGGGYHEQFF
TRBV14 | CASSRTSPGELFF
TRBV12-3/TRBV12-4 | CASSLAGQAYF
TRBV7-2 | CASSSTGTEHHYNSPLHF
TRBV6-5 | CASHYTGGRNEQFF
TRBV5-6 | CASSLLQNYGYTF
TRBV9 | CASSVLGQGKGYTF
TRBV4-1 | CASSPRGAEYNEQFF
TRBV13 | CASSLQLAGGLSEQFF
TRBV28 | CASSFVGGTTDTQYF
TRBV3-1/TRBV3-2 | CASSPGTGRFGYTF
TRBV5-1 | CASSLARASESYGYTF
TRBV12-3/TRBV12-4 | CASSGNRETEAFF
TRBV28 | CASNNRQGAREKLFF
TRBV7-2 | CASSLGSSGQAIEKLFF
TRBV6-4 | CASSVDRNGEQFF
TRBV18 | CASSPTPGQGFLRANEKLFF
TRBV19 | CASSIQGGSNQPQHF
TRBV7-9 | CASSSDSRGSPLHF
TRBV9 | CASSVDPSMSNEKLFF
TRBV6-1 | CASSDLRGGSNQPQHF
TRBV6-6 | CASSYVAGGVYEQYF
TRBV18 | CASSPKVGAGQPQHF
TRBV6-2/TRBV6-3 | CASSYSAPGYEQYF
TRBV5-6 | CASSLQGYGYTF
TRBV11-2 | CASSHWDRTNYGYTF
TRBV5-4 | CASSLGPGQGYEQYF
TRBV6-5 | CASSSPTTSSYEQYF
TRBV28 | CASRATGVQDGYTF
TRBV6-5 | CASLSGPGELFF
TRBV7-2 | CASTRTNHPNQPQHF
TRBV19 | CASAQGVNTEAFF
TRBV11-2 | CASSPWDGDSPLHF
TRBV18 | CASSPLGLNTEAFF
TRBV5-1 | CASSYGDLRGGQETQYF
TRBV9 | CASSAATGYGTEAFF
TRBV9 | CASSVGTATMYGYTF
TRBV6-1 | CASSEQGRSPLHF
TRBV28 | CASSLTSGGAFGQFF
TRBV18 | CASSLTTRKTGGELFF
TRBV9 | CASSEDPGPNTEAFF
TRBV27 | CASSLSGSSSYNSPLHF
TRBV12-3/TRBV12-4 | CASSRGPNQPQHF
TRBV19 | CASSIGGRLFF
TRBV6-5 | CASSVTEGDQPQHF
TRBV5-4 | CASSLAWGESTDTQYF